These 23 T cell receptor beta chains were sequenced from one sample in a study of T cell responses to AZD1222 COVID-19 vaccine. Profiled with immunoSEQ multiplex PCR; TCRdb holds only in-frame clones, not every one. Of roughly 100,000 clones detected, 82% appear once; the ten largest clones hold 5%. The sequences come from peripheral blood, collected on day 0 of AZD1222 vaccination. The receptors here all came from an adult in good health.

This chain joins TRBV6-5 and TRBJ1-2, with D uncertain. The CDR3 extends over 13 amino acids. Trimming left V 2 bases short and J 2 bases short, with 6 bases between. Germline assignment: CDR1 MNHEY and CDR2 SVGAGI. CDR3 nucleotide sequence: TGTGCCAGCAGTTACGAGGGAAACTATGGCTACACCTTC. Translation: CASSYEGNYGYTF.

The chain links TRBV2 to TRBJ2-1, with TRBD2 identical over 8 bases. This CDR3 has 15 residues. CDR1 and CDR2 (germline): SNHLY, FYNNEI. V shed 2 bases, J shed 4 bases, and the junction held 4 bases outside the gene matches. The CDR3: CASSEWLAGYNEQFF. The CDR3 DNA reads TGTGCCAGCAGTGAATGGTTAGCGGGATACAATGAGCAGTTCTTC.

The chain joins TRBV29-1 to TRBJ1-2, with D possibly TRBD1 on 6 matching bases. CDR1 and CDR2 (germline): SQVTM, ANQGSEA. CDR3 length equals 13 residues. Between the trimmed V and J ends, which lost 1 base and 5 bases, there was a span of 11 bases. The CDR3 DNA reads as TGCAGCGTTGAAGTGGGCAGGGGTTATGGCTACACCTTC. This codes for CSVEVGRGYGYTF. Full variable domain (missing parts from reference TRBV29-1 and TRBJ1-2): SAVISQKPSRDICQRGTSLTIQCQVDSQVTMMFWYRQQPGQSLTLIATANQGSEATYESGFVIDKFPISRPNLTFSTLTVSNMSPEDSSIYLCSVEVGRGYGYTFGSGTRLTVV.

The chain is built from TRBV9 and TRBJ1-3; D gene uncertain. Germline lookup yields CDR1 SGDLS and CDR2 YYNGEE. The CDR3 spans 13 residues. V was clipped by 5 bases and J by 4 bases, with 10 bases between them. The CDR3 bases are TGTGCCAGCAGGGCAGCCGGAGGAAACACCATATATTTT. Protein sequence: CASRAAGGNTIYF. Full variable domain (missing parts from reference TRBV9 and TRBJ1-3): DSGVTQTPKHLITATGQRVTLRCSPRSGDLSVYWYQQSLDQGLQFLIQYYNGEERAKGNILERFSAQQFPDLHSELNLSSLELGDSALYFCASRAAGGNTIYFGEGSWLTVV.

The chain combines TRBV6-5 with TRBJ1-5, with unresolved D. The CDR3 contains 13 residues. V was shortened by 6 bases and J by 9 bases, with 15 bases between the two germline ends. Germline values: CDR1 MNHEY, CDR2 SVGAGI. The CDR3 sequence: CASSPVSVGPQHF. The CDR3 bases are TGTGCCAGCAGCCCCGTGAGTGTAGGGCCCCAGCATTTT.

This chain uses TRBV7-6 with TRBJ1-1; TRBD1 is a possible D gene (5 bases). Germline CDR1 and CDR2: SGHVS and FNYEAQ. With 2 bases removed from V and 5 bases from J, the gap between germline ends came to 9 bases. CDR3 size: 13 residues. In nucleotides, the CDR3 is TGTGCCAGCAGCTTAATGGGGGATACTGAAGCTTTCTTT. It encodes CASSLMGDTEAFF.

This rearrangement joins TRBV7-2 to TRBJ1-1; D unresolved. This CDR3 is 13 amino acids long. Germline CDR1 reads SGHTA; CDR2 reads FQGNSA. Trimming removed 7 bases at V and 3 bases at J, with 12 bases between. CDR3 coding DNA: TGTGCCAGCACCACTTACCGGGACACTGAAGCTTTCTTT. It is translated as CASTTYRDTEAFF. Using reference TRBV7-2 and TRBJ1-1 for the parts outside the CDR3, the full variable domain is GAGVSQSPSNKVTEKGKDVELRCDPISGHTALYWYRQSLGQGLEFLIYFQGNSAPDKSGLPSDRFSAERTGGSVSTLTIQRTQQEDSAVYLCASTTYRDTEAFFGQGTRLTVV.

This clone was seen only once. The chain recombines TRBV7-9 with TRBJ2-7, with D maybe TRBD2 (5 bases). Germline loops: CDR1 SEHNR, CDR2 FQNEAQ (reference sequence). This CDR3 contains 13 residues. V lost 10 bases and J lost 0, with 13 bases in between. This CDR3 is CATEGPSSYEQYF. CDR3 DNA: TGTGCCACCGAGGGTCCCTCCTCCTACGAGCAGTACTTC.

This rearrangement joins TRBV5-1 to TRBJ2-3; 7 bases are a match to TRBD2. V lost 1 base and J lost 2; bases outside the gene matches: 4. From germline, CDR1 is SGHRS and CDR2 YFSETQ. CDR3 length: 15 residues. The CDR3 reads CASSLRGVFTDTQYF. The CDR3 DNA is TGCGCCAGCAGCTTGCGGGGGGTCTTCACAGATACGCAGTATTTT.

The chain recombines TRBV4-1 with TRBJ1-4; the D is unclear. The length of the CDR3 is 14 residues. With 3 bases removed from V and 0 bases from J, the gap between germline ends came to 5 bases. Germline CDR1 reads MGHRA; CDR2 reads YSYEKL. The CDR3 DNA follows: TGCGCCAGCAGCCAGGGAGCAACTAATGAAAAACTGTTTTTT. The encoded protein is CASSQGATNEKLFF.

The chain recombines TRBV5-1 with TRBJ1-5; no definite D call. The CDR3 runs 13 residues. V was trimmed by 4 bases and J by 5 bases, leaving 10 bases between them. The V gene's germline CDR1 is SGHRS and CDR2 YFSETQ. CDR3 protein: CASSLMPHQPQHF. CDR3 nucleotides: TGCGCCAGCAGCCTGATGCCGCATCAGCCCCAGCATTTT.

The chain uses TRBV2 and TRBJ1-3; a weak D match, TRBD1 (5 bases). This CDR3 region has 14 residues. From germline, CDR1 is SNHLY and CDR2 FYNNEI. Trimming cost V 2 bases and J 3 bases, with 8 bases left between them. The CDR3 reads CASSEQGGGNTIYF. The DNA of the CDR3 is TGTGCCAGCAGTGAACAGGGAGGTGGAAACACCATATATTTT. The whole variable domain, filled in from reference TRBV2 and TRBJ1-3, reads EPEVTQTPSHQVTQMGQEVILRCVPISNHLYFYWYRQILGQKVEFLVSFYNNEISEKSEIFDDQFSVERPDGSNFTLKIRSTKLEDSAMYFCASSEQGGGNTIYFGEGSWLTVV.

CDR3 in DNA: TGTGCCAGCAGTTCCGGGACAGAGAATTCACCCCTCCACTTT. This codes for CASSSGTENSPLHF. The rearrangement links TRBV11-1 to TRBJ1-6, with 7 nucleotides matching TRBD1. This CDR3 has 14 residues. Trimming at V came to 6 bases and at J to 7 bases, leaving 6 bases not matched to a gene. CDR1 and CDR2 (germline): SGHAT, FQDESV (reference sequence). Using reference TRBV11-1 and TRBJ1-6 for the parts outside the CDR3, the full variable domain is EAEVAQSPRYKITEKSQAVAFWCDPISGHATLYWYRQILGQGPELLVQFQDESVVDDSQLPKDRFSAERLKGVDSTLKIQPAELGDSAMYLCASSSGTENSPLHFGNGTRLTVT.

V is TRBV9 and J is TRBJ1-1; D is possibly TRBD1 (5 bases). V lost 4 bases and J lost 4, with 20 bases in between. The CDR3 consists of 16 residues. Germline V gene sequence: CDR1 SGDLS, CDR2 YYNGEE. The CDR3 bases are TGTGCCAGCAGCCTCAAACCCGGGCTGGGGGGCACTGAAGCTTTCTTT. It is translated as CASSLKPGLGGTEAFF.

In DNA, the CDR3 is TGTGCCAGCAGCAGGGGGCGCGGAAACACCATATATTTT. Protein: CASSRGRGNTIYF. J is TRBJ1-3 and V is TRBV5-6; 7 bases line up with TRBD1. With V trimmed by 4 bases and J by 4 bases, 2 bases remained unmatched. Germline V gene data show CDR1 as SGHDT and CDR2 as YYEEEE. The CDR3 spans 13 residues. Complete variable domain (other parts from reference TRBV5-6 and TRBJ1-3): DAGVTQSPTHLIKTRGQQVTLRCSPKSGHDTVSWYQQALGQGPQFIFQYYEEEERQRGNFPDRFSGHQFPNYSSELNVNALLLGDSALYLCASSRGRGNTIYFGEGSWLTVV.

This clone was counted once. CDR3 in amino acids: CASSPSPGANEKLFF. The CDR3 nucleotides are TGTGCCAGCAGCCCTTCACCGGGGGCTAATGAAAAACTGTTTTTT. The J gene is TRBJ1-4, the V gene TRBV27; TRBD1 might be the D (5 bases). Germline V gene data show CDR1 as MNHEY and CDR2 as SMNVEV (reference sequence). The CDR3 covers 15 residues. Trimming stripped 6 bases from V and 3 bases from J, with 14 bases between.

The rearrangement uses TRBV10-3 and TRBJ1-5; TRBD1 agrees at 7 bases. The CDR3 spans 13 residues. V gave up 6 bases and J gave up 7 bases; unmatched junction bases: 6. Germline values: CDR1 ENHRY, CDR2 SYGVKD. The CDR3 is CAIRRQGGQPQHF. The DNA of the CDR3 is TGTGCCATCAGACGCCAGGGGGGACAGCCCCAGCATTTT.

The V gene is TRBV28, the J gene TRBJ1-5; the D is unclear. Per the germline V gene, CDR1 is MDHEN and CDR2 is SYDVKM. V lost 3 bases and J 9 bases, leaving 9 bases between the germline ends. The CDR3 has 12 residues. The CDR3 DNA reads TGTGCCAGCAGTTTCCCCTCTTGGCCCCAGCATTTT. Protein sequence: CASSFPSWPQHF.

A single count supports this clone. The chain is built from TRBV19 and TRBJ1-3, with D perhaps matching TRBD1 (6 bases). Trimming shortened V by 3 bases and J by 0 bases, and 9 bases separated the two germline ends. The germline CDR1 and CDR2 sequences are LNHDA and SQIVND (reference sequence). This CDR3 comprises 15 residues. CDR3 sequence reads: CASSIPTGSGNTIYF. In nucleotides, the CDR3 is TGTGCCAGTAGTATCCCGACAGGCTCTGGAAACACCATATATTTT.

J is TRBJ1-2 and V is TRBV6-2 or TRBV6-3, with 7 positions matching TRBD1. The trim removed 5 bases at V and 2 bases at J, leaving 8 bases unmatched. The CDR3 spans 15 residues. CDR1 MNHEY and CDR2 SVGEGT come from the germline V gene. CDR3 DNA sequence: TGTGCCAGCAGTGTTACCTGGGACAGCAACTATGGCTACACCTTC. Protein sequence: CASSVTWDSNYGYTF.

The chain combines TRBV29-1 with TRBJ1-5; D may be TRBD1 (5 bases). The germline gives CDR1 SQVTM, CDR2 ANQGSEA. The CDR3 has 15 residues. Trimming cost V 4 bases and J 6 bases, with 19 bases left between them. The CDR3 nucleotides read TGCAGCGTTGGAACAGGTGCCGGGCCAGGTCAGCCCCAGCATTTT. Translating gives CSVGTGAGPGQPQHF. Drawing the rest from reference TRBV29-1 and TRBJ1-5, the complete variable domain is SAVISQKPSRDICQRGTSLTIQCQVDSQVTMMFWYRQQPGQSLTLIATANQGSEATYESGFVIDKFPISRPNLTFSTLTVSNMSPEDSSIYLCSVGTGAGPGQPQHFGDGTRLSIL.

The J gene is TRBJ2-7, the V gene TRBV7-6; 9 bases map to TRBD1. V was clipped by 8 bases and J by 5 bases; unmatched bases: 7. Germline CDR1 and CDR2: SGHVS and FNYEAQ. CDR3 length: 13 residues. The CDR3 bases are TGTGCCAGCTCGGGACAGGGAGGCAACGAGCAGTACTTC. Amino acid sequence: CASSGQGGNEQYF. The entire variable domain, with the rest obtained from reference TRBV7-6 and TRBJ2-7, is as follows: GAGVSQSPRYKVTKRGQDVALRCDPISGHVSLYWYRQALGQGPEFLTYFNYEAQQDKSGLPNDRFSAERPEGSISTLTIQRTEQRDSAMYRCASSGQGGNEQYFGPGTRLTVT.

The gene calls are TRBV9 and TRBJ1-5; 9 bases line up with TRBD1. CDR3 size: 19 residues. Germline V gene sequence: CDR1 SGDLS, CDR2 YYNGEE. V dropped 3 bases and J dropped 4; count of bases not matched to a gene: 17. The CDR3, as DNA: TGTGCCAGCAGCGATTGTGGGGACAGGGAGATGAGGGGTAATCAGCCCCAGCATTTT. Its protein is CASSDCGDREMRGNQPQHF.